This T cell receptor (beta chain) was identified during a study of blood T cell repertoires in COVID-19. Study summary: The cDNA or gDNA used as material had been derived from T cells, B-cell-depleted T cells, or PBMCs.

Germline CDR1 and CDR2: MDHEN and SYDVKM. V was clipped by 6 bases and J by 2 bases; unmatched bases: 4. The CDR3 covers 14 residues. Under the authors' procedure: Using reference gene primer amplification, nucleated cell counts were estimated. The method was immunoSEQ multiplex PCR; TCRdb's version includes in-frame clones alone and lacks a portion of them. V, J and clone size are taken as reported in that table, and D and trimming were inferred from the DNA itself. The sample has about 220,000 clones, roughly nine tenths seen once. Study members were between 18 and 89 years old and lived in some 22 US regions. Cohorts were assigned according to the clinical history that participants reported.

The rearrangement links TRBV28 to TRBJ2-1, with TRBD2 identical over 7 bases. Source material: PBMCs or T cells enriched from blood (not recorded which). This TCR was recovered from a woman younger than 35 in a cohort exposed to, infected with or recovered from COVID-19 (not recorded which). CDR3 amino acids: CASRPGGTYNEQFF. Written as DNA, the CDR3 is TGTGCCAGCAGGCCGGGGGGAACCTACAATGAGCAGTTCTTC.